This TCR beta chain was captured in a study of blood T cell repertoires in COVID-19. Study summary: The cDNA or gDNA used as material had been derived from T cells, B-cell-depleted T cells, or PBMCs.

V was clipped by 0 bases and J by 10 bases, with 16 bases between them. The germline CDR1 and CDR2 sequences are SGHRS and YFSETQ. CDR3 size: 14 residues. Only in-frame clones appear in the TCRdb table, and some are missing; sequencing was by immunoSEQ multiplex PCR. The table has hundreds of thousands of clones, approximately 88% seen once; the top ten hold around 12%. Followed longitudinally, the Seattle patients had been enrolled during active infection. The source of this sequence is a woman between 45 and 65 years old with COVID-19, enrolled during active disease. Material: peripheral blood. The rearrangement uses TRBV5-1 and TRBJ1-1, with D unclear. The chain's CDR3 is CASSLVSPVEAAFF. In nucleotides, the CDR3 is TGCGCCAGCAGCTTGGTCTCCCCCGTTGAGGCAGCTTTCTTT. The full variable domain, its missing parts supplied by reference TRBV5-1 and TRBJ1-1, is KAGVTQTPRYLIKTRGQQVTLSCSPISGHRSVSWYQQTPGQGLQFLFEYFSETQRNKGNFPGRFSGRQFSNSRSEMNVSTLELGDSALYLCASSLVSPVEAAFFGQGTRLTVV.